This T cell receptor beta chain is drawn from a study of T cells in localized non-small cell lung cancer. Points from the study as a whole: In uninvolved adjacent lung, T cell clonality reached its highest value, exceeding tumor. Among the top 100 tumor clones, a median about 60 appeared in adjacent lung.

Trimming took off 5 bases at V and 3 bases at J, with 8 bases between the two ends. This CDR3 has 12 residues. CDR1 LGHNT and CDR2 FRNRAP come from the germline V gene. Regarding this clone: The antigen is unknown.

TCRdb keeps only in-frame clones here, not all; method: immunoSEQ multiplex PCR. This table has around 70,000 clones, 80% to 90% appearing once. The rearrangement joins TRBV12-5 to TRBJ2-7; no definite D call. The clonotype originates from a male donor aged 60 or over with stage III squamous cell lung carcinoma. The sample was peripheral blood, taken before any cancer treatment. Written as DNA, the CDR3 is TGTGCTAGTGGTCCCTCCCTCTACGAGCAGTACTTC. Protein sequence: CASGPSLYEQYF.